Listed here is a single T cell receptor (beta chain). Its antigen is still unknown. This specimen belongs to a study of fetal regulatory T cell absence and autoimmunity. Study-level points and caveats: Antigen-driven pancreatic autoimmunity before birth in IPEX was inferred from oligoclonal enrichment. Oligoclonal TCR enrichment in pancreas over cord blood reached over 95-fold for some clones.

The method was immunoSEQ multiplex PCR; TCRdb's version includes in-frame clones alone and lacks a portion of them. The table shows about 95,000 clones, with roughly 70% occurring only once. Unmatched junction bases numbered 23, after V lost 6 bases and J lost 5 bases. Germline assignment: CDR1 LGHNA and CDR2 YNFKEQ. There are 20 residues in the CDR3. The sequence was obtained from a male donor with IPEX syndrome. Specimen: pancreas tissue. V and J are TRBV4-2 and TRBJ1-5; 9 nucleotides align to TRBD1. CDR3: CASSLYGPIPGTGIYQPQHF. The CDR3 DNA follows: TGTGCCAGCAGTCTCTATGGACCTATCCCCGGGACAGGGATCTATCAGCCCCAGCATTTT.